This note documents a single TCR beta chain sequence. Its antigen is not yet known. Base quality data are lacking; no much larger clone is found one base away. Receptor libraries were prepared by 5' RACE. The data were produced on an Illumina HiSeq 2000. Template switching introduced a universal primer binding site; the final cDNA contained a unique molecular identifier, enabling accurate counting of TCR cDNA molecules. Specific primers in the conserved constant-segment region were used to synthesize first-strand cDNA for TCR alpha and beta chains. Each cDNA library was double barcoded, with a SMART-Mk sample barcode plus Illumina barcodes, to control for contamination. Two successive PCR steps introduced TruSeq adapter sequences along with Illumina sample barcodes. TCR alpha and beta cDNA libraries were sequenced on the Illumina HiSeq platform with custom primers. The original pipeline was this. MiGEC was used to process raw reads and extract unique molecular identifiers, and MiXCR was used to find CDR3 positions. For each individual, recombination models were inferred using an EM algorithm with the repgenHMM and IGoR tools. The analysis of shared clonotypes was done with the tcR package in R, with sharing normalized by the product of cloneset sizes. To study raw recombination without the effects of thymic and clonal selection, out-of-frame nonproductive sequences were analyzed. Starting from the raw public reads, TCRdb applied fastp trimming at Q25, assembled clones with MiXCR and retained in-frame beta chains. Rows are combined by CDR3 protein, so each entry shows the most common genes and DNA. The V and J calls shown here were made by TCRdb, not taken from the authors' results. The sample table lists around 1.7 million distinct CDR3 sequences, about 32% of them with a count of one. The top ten hold less than 0.35% of the sample.

This entry is derived from a study of identical twins (dated by TCRdb to about 2016). At the level of the whole study: To test whether fetal clonotypes persist, this study deep-sequenced TCR alpha and beta repertoires from monozygotic twins, from unrelated adults of various ages, and from cord blood. Replicate twin experiments were performed at different times using different library preparation protocols to rule out contamination. General study outcomes and caveats: Conclusions relied on cross-sectional statistical analysis, since the same donors could not be followed over many years. In monozygotic twins, out-of-frame TCR alpha sharing was systematically underestimated by recombination models, although the models agreed with sharing between unrelated individuals. Invariant T cells such as MAIT and iNKT could partly confound zero-insertion analyses, though diverse VJ usage argued against this for most clonotypes. The excess sharing between twins in beta out-of-frame sequences was weaker because fewer shared sequences reduced the signal-to-noise ratio. Fewer insertions were carried by abundant cord blood beta clonotypes; a weaker similar trend was observed in young adult naive repertoires, while no such trend was observed in memory repertoires. Compared with coincidental sharing between unrelated individuals, out-of-frame TCR alpha sequences shared between twins had an excess of sequences with low generation probability.

The CDR3 measures 15 amino acids from cysteine to phenylalanine. The DNA shown is the 45-base CDR3, in frame from base 1. CDR1 KGHDR and CDR2 SFDVKD were looked up in the germline V gene. V gives up 10 bases and J gives up 10 bases, and the segment between their germline ends measures 25 bases. Every donor was a healthy Caucasian. The sequence was obtained from a newborn girl in good health. The sequencing sample was made of cord blood. The chain was built from TRBV24-1 and TRBJ2-1; the D assignment is uncertain and may be TRBD1 or TRBD2, with 5 bases supporting each. The bases are TGTGCCACTTCCCCGGGGAAGGGGATTGTCTACGAGCAGTTCTTC. This sequence encodes CATSPGKGIVYEQFF.